The rows below give T cell receptor beta chains drawn from one sample of a study of a mutant IDH1 vaccine in newly diagnosed glioma. No antigen has been identified for these receptors. Clones were sequenced by immunoSEQ multiplex PCR, and TCRdb holds only the in-frame ones, with some missing. The sample includes 50,000 to 65,000 clones, 86% seen only once; the top ten take 1.6%. The sample consisted of PBMCs, taken from a glioma patient whose treatment included an IDH1 peptide vaccine. These receptors were obtained from a man between 40 and 49 years old with glioma. Each CDR3 is given with its conserved first and last residue. The order of the fields is D gene, V gene, clone size, J gene, CDR3 DNA, CDR3 protein. The D gene is left open where the match is weak. The listing skips clone size in some rows; elsewhere it reads once, few, many or a size class.

>-|TRBV7-9|few|TRBJ2-7
TGTGCCAGCAGCTTAGACCGGTCAGCTCCCCACGAGCAGTACTTC
CASSLDRSAPHEQYF
>TRBD2|TRBV19|-|TRBJ2-1
TGTGCCAGTAGTATACCTCCTGGTAGCGGGGGCTTTATCTTC
CASSIPPGSGGFIF
>-|TRBV9|-|TRBJ2-5
TGTGCCAGCAGCGTAGTTAGCAGAGAGACCCAGTACTTC
CASSVVSRETQYF
>-|TRBV5-6|-|TRBJ1-4
TGTGCCAGCAGCCGAACGGGGCTCTGGGGGGAAAAACTGTTTTTT
CASSRTGLWGEKLFF
>TRBD2|TRBV10-3|-|TRBJ2-1
TGTGCCATCAGAGAGGCAGAACTCGGGACTAGCATTGTTGATGAGCAGTTCTTC
CAIREAELGTSIVDEQFF
>-|TRBV5-1|-|TRBJ2-1
TGCGCCAGCAGCCCTGGACAGAACTCCTACAATGAGCAGTTCTTC
CASSPGQNSYNEQFF
>TRBD2|TRBV18|-|TRBJ2-7
TGTGCCAGCTCACAGACTAGCGGTCGAACGGAGGAGCAGTACTTC
CASSQTSGRTEEQYF
>-|TRBV6-7|-|TRBJ2-1
TGTGCCAGCAGTGCCTCGTGTTACGCGAGCTCCTACAATGAGCAGTTCTTC
CASSASCYASSYNEQFF
>-|TRBV19|-|TRBJ1-1
TGTGCCAGTCGATCGCCATGGCCCCTTACGACTGAAGCTTTCTTT
CASRSPWPLTTEAFF
>TRBD1|TRBV6-1|-|TRBJ1-5
TGTGCCAGCAGTGGACGAGGACAGGGTGGAAATCAGCCCCAGCATTTT
CASSGRGQGGNQPQHF
>-|TRBV5-4|-|TRBJ1-1
TGTGCCACCTCTAGGGGACTCCAGAACACTGAAGCTTTCTTT
CATSRGLQNTEAFF
>TRBD1|TRBV27|-|TRBJ1-2
TGTGCCAGCAGAACGACAGGGGTGCATGGCTACACCTTC
CASRTTGVHGYTF
>-|TRBV10-3|-|TRBJ2-5
TGTGCCATCAGTGAGAGCCTAGGGGGGGAGACCCAGTACTTC
CAISESLGGETQYF
>TRBD2|TRBV5-1|-|TRBJ2-1
TGCGCCAGCAGCTCTGCGCCTAGCCGGAGCGGGGAAAATGAGCAGTTCTTC
CASSSAPSRSGENEQFF
>TRBD1|TRBV19|once|TRBJ2-5
TGTGCCAGTAGCCCCTTTAGGGGGCCGGGGGAGACCCAGTACTTC
CASSPFRGPGETQYF
>-|TRBV5-4|-|TRBJ1-2
TGTGCCAGCAGCTTCTTTGGGATGGAGGGCTACACCTTC
CASSFFGMEGYTF
>-|TRBV6-6|-|TRBJ1-5
TGTGCCAGCAGTAAACGAACAGGGTCGAACCAGCCCCAGCATTTT
CASSKRTGSNQPQHF
>-|TRBV10-3|-|TRBJ2-7
TGTGCCATCAGTGAGTTGAACTCCTACGAGCAGTACTTC
CAISELNSYEQYF
>TRBD2|TRBV5-1|-|TRBJ2-1
TGCGCCAGCAGCTCTAGCGGGTGGGTCTACAATGAGCAGTTCTTC
CASSSSGWVYNEQFF
>TRBD2|TRBV7-9|-|TRBJ2-2
TGTGCCAGCAGCTTAGCGGGAGGGACCGGGGAGCTGTTTTTT
CASSLAGGTGELFF
>TRBD1|TRBV7-9|-|TRBJ1-1
TGTGCCAGCAGCATCGACAGGGTCGGTGTAACTTTCTTT
CASSIDRVGVTFF
>TRBD2|TRBV25-1|-|TRBJ2-1
TGTGCCAGCAGGGGGACTAGCGGGAGTATACCGTTCTTC
CASRGTSGSIPFF
>-|TRBV18|-|TRBJ2-3
TGTGCCAGCTCACCACCGGAGCGCGACACGCAGTATTTT
CASSPPERDTQYF
>-|TRBV5-1|-|TRBJ2-1
TGCGCCAGCAGCTTGGACCGGGACCGGGAATTTGGGTTCTTC
CASSLDRDREFGFF
>TRBD2|TRBV19|-|TRBJ2-1
TGTGCCACGTCGCCCAGCGGGAGGCTTTATGAGCAGTTCTTC
CATSPSGRLYEQFF
>-|TRBV27|-|TRBJ2-1
TGTGCCAGCAGTTCGTTCAATGAGCAGTTCTTC
CASSSFNEQFF
>TRBD2|TRBV4-3|-|TRBJ2-5
TGCGCCAGCGGGGCGTGGGGGGGAGAGACCCAGTACTTC
CASGAWGGETQYF
>-|TRBV18|-|TRBJ1-5
TGTGCCAGCTCGTCGACAGGTAACAATCAGCCCCAGCATTTT
CASSSTGNNQPQHF
>-|TRBV29-1|-|TRBJ2-2
TGCAGCTACGCTGGGTACACCGGGGAGCTGTTTTTT
CSYAGYTGELFF
>TRBD1|TRBV4-3|-|TRBJ2-2
TGCGCCAGCAGCCAAGATCGGGGACAGGGTCAGGACACCGGGGAGCTGTTTTTT
CASSQDRGQGQDTGELFF
>TRBD1|TRBV5-4|-|TRBJ1-1
TGTGCCAGCAGTACGGACAGGGGGGTGGGTACTGAAGCTTTCTTT
CASSTDRGVGTEAFF
>TRBD1|TRBV18|-|TRBJ1-4
TGTGCCAGCTCACCCAGGGGGGAAAAACTGTTTTTT
CASSPRGEKLFF
>-|TRBV19|-|TRBJ2-1
TGTGCCAGTAGTATGGCCAGGTACAATGAGCAGTTCTTC
CASSMARYNEQFF
>-|TRBV6-5|once|TRBJ2-7
TGTGCCAGCAGTTACTCAGCGTACGGCTCCTACGAGCAGTACTTC
CASSYSAYGSYEQYF
>-|TRBV6-5|-|TRBJ2-7
TGTGCCAGCAGCGCACGCAGCGAGCGAACCGAGCAGTACTTC
CASSARSERTEQYF
>-|TRBV2|-|TRBJ2-3
TGTGCCAGCAGTGGGGACCGAGCGGATACGCAGTATTTT
CASSGDRADTQYF
>-|TRBV27|once|TRBJ2-6
TGTGCCAGCAGTCGTCGGGGCATACCCTCTGGGGCCAACGTCCTGACTTTC
CASSRRGIPSGANVLTF
>-|TRBV2|once|TRBJ2-3
TGTGCCAGCAGGAGGACGCGGACAGATACGCAGTATTTT
CASRRTRTDTQYF
>TRBD2|TRBV7-3|-|TRBJ2-1
TGTGCCAGCAGCTTAAGGGGACTAGCCAATGAGCAGTTCTTC
CASSLRGLANEQFF
>-|TRBV4-2|-|TRBJ2-3
TGTGCCAGCAGCCAAGTCGGGGGAACGACCTTCACAGATACGCAGTATTTT
CASSQVGGTTFTDTQYF
>TRBD1|TRBV16|-|TRBJ1-5
TGTGCCAGCAGCCTTGGACAGGCGAATAGCAATCAGCCCCAGCATTTT
CASSLGQANSNQPQHF
>-|TRBV19|-|TRBJ2-7
TGTGCCAGTAGTATGTACAGGCAAGCCTACGAGCAGTACTTC
CASSMYRQAYEQYF